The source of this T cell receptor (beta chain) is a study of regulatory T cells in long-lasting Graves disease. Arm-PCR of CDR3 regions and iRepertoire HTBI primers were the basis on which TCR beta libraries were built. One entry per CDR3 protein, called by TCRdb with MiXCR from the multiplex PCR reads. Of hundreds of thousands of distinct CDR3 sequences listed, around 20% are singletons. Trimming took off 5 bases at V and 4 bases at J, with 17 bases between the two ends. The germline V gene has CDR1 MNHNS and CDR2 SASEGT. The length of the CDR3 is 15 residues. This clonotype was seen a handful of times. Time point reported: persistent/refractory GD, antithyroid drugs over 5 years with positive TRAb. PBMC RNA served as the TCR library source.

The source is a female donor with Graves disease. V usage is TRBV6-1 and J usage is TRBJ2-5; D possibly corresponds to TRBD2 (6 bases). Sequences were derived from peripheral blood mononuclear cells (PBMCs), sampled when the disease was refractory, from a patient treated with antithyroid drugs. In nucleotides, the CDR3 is TGTGCCAGCAGTCCCCCGTTTGGGGGAGGAGAGACCCAGTACTTC. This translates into CASSPPFGGGETQYF.